This T cell receptor beta chain was obtained from a study of blood T cell repertoires in COVID-19. Whole-study context: The United States, Italy and Spain supplied acute and convalescent COVID-19 samples. Nucleic acid was either cDNA or gDNA, and it came from T cells, B-cell-depleted T cells, or PBMCs.

Measured with immunoSEQ multiplex PCR; TCRdb has only the in-frame clones, and not every one. The sample has some 150,000 clones; about 85% are singletons. Germline CDR1 MNHNS, CDR2 SASEGT. The CDR3 length is 13 residues. The ends were cut back, 8 bases at V and 0 bases at J, with 8 bases in the middle. What was sequenced was peripheral blood. The receptor's source is a human donor in a cohort sampled during active COVID-19. The chain carries TRBV6-1 and TRBJ1-3; no clear D gene. CDR3 DNA: TGTGCCAGCCGACAAGGCTCTGGAAACACCATATATTTT. Translation: CASRQGSGNTIYF.